A selection of T cell receptor beta chains follows, all from one sample in a study of blood T cell repertoires in COVID-19. Here immunoSEQ multiplex PCR was the method, and the copy in TCRdb shows in-frame clones only, minus some. The repertoire holds around 60,000 clones, with 70% to 85% as singletons. What was sequenced was peripheral blood. These receptor sequences come from a woman aged 55 to 70 with acute or convalescent COVID-19. Both conserved end residues are part of each CDR3. A D gene is named only where the DNA matches it firmly. Clone size is stated in some rows and not others, as once, few, many or a class when expanded.

TRBD2,TRBV6-5,-,TRBJ2-1,CASSYSKRGGQGKQFF,TGTGCCAGCAGTTACTCGAAGCGGGGGGGCCAGGGGAAGCAGTTCTTC
-,TRBV6-5,-,TRBJ2-7,CASNGRQGGNEQYF,TGTGCCAGCAACGGTCGCCAGGGAGGAAACGAGCAGTACTTC
TRBD2,TRBV7-9,once,TRBJ2-5,CASSLVLAGTETQYF,TGTGCCAGCAGCTTAGTTCTAGCGGGAACGGAGACCCAGTACTTC
-,TRBV18,-,TRBJ1-3,CASSPPVSGGNTIYF,TGTGCCAGCTCACCACCGGTATCAGGTGGAAACACCATATATTTT
TRBD1,TRBV19,-,TRBJ1-5,CASTTDRDGQPQHF,TGTGCCAGTACTACTGACAGGGATGGTCAGCCCCAGCATTTT
TRBD1,TRBV5-4,-,TRBJ1-1,CASSGAGTGLNTEAFF,TGTGCCAGCAGCGGAGCCGGGACAGGTTTGAACACTGAAGCTTTCTTT
-,TRBV13,-,TRBJ1-3,CASSLGQIGNTIYF,TGTGCCAGCAGCTTAGGACAGATTGGAAACACCATATATTTT
TRBD2,TRBV7-6,-,TRBJ2-5,CASSQSGMETQYF,TGTGCCAGCAGCCAGAGCGGGATGGAGACCCAGTACTTC
-,TRBV30,-,TRBJ2-7,CAWSVQSSRNEQYF,TGTGCCTGGAGTGTACAGAGCAGCAGGAACGAGCAGTACTTC
TRBD1,TRBV6-1,-,TRBJ1-3,CASSARTGGEIF,TGTGCCAGCAGTGCTAGGACAGGGGGGGAGATTTTT
-,TRBV4-2,-,TRBJ1-6,CASSQDQQYNSPLHF,TGTGCCAGCAGCCAAGATCAACAGTATAATTCACCCCTCCACTTT
TRBD1,TRBV6-1,-,TRBJ1-2,CASSEVWTGGQGNGYTF,TGTGCCAGCAGTGAAGTGTGGACAGGGGGTCAGGGTAATGGCTACACCTTC
TRBD2,TRBV27,-,TRBJ2-3,CASSPDVASGGARDTQYF,TGTGCCAGCAGCCCCGACGTGGCTAGCGGGGGGGCCAGAGATACGCAGTATTTT
TRBD2,TRBV7-8,-,TRBJ2-1,CASSLAGTSGVSYNEQFF,TGTGCCAGCAGCTTAGCCGGGACTAGCGGGGTTTCCTACAATGAGCAGTTCTTC
TRBD1,TRBV24-1,-,TRBJ1-1,CATSDPDRGNEAFF,TGTGCCACCAGTGATCCCGACAGGGGAAATGAAGCTTTCTTT
-,TRBV27,-,TRBJ2-7,CASSTTERGEQYF,TGTGCCAGCAGCACGACAGAAAGAGGCGAGCAGTACTTC
-,TRBV5-1,-,TRBJ2-3,CASTMGSGSTDTQYF,TGCGCCAGCACTATGGGTAGCGGTAGCACAGATACGCAGTATTTT
TRBD1,TRBV18,-,TRBJ1-5,CASSRSYDRGQPQHF,TGTGCCAGCTCACGCAGCTACGACAGGGGTCAGCCCCAGCATTTT
-,TRBV6-5,few,TRBJ2-7,CASSSEFDSSSYEQYF,TGTGCCAGCAGTTCAGAGTTCGACAGTAGCTCCTACGAGCAGTACTTC
-,TRBV3-1/TRBV3-2,-,TRBJ1-3,CASSLRGSGNTIYF,TGTGCCAGCAGCCTTAGGGGCTCGGGAAACACCATATATTTT
-,TRBV18,-,TRBJ1-5,CASSPQGSISNQPQHF,TGTGCCAGCTCACCCCAAGGGAGTATTAGCAATCAGCCCCAGCATTTT
TRBD1,TRBV5-1,-,TRBJ2-6,CASSGTGAGANVLTF,TGCGCCAGTTCCGGAACAGGGGCTGGGGCCAACGTCCTGACTTTC
-,TRBV19,-,TRBJ1-6,CASRRRVDSPLHF,TGTGCCAGTAGGCGGAGGGTGGATTCACCCCTCCACTTT
-,TRBV5-1,few,TRBJ2-3,CASSERTGDTQYF,TGCGCCAGCAGCGAACGTACCGGAGATACGCAGTATTTT
-,TRBV4-1,medium-sized,TRBJ2-7,CASSLDNSYEQYF,TGCGCCAGCAGCCTCGACAACTCCTACGAGCAGTACTTC
-,TRBV2,-,TRBJ2-3,CASTRGGYSTDTQYF,TGTGCCAGCACTCGAGGAGGGTATAGCACAGATACGCAGTATTTT
-,TRBV9,-,TRBJ2-3,CASSYGQTTDTQYF,TGTGCCAGCAGCTATGGACAGACCACAGATACGCAGTATTTT
TRBD1,TRBV5-3,-,TRBJ1-2,CARSLGQGVPYGYTF,TGTGCCAGAAGCTTGGGACAGGGGGTCCCCTATGGCTACACCTTC
-,TRBV18,-,TRBJ1-4,CASSRDEQRQKLFF,TGTGCCAGCTCACGCGACGAACAGAGACAAAAACTGTTTTTT
-,TRBV9,-,TRBJ2-3,CASSEGGKVTQYF,TGTGCCAGCAGCGAGGGGGGGAAGGTTACGCAGTATTTT
TRBD1,TRBV5-1,-,TRBJ1-1,CASGTGEANTEAFF,TGCGCCAGCGGCACAGGGGAGGCGAACACTGAAGCTTTCTTT
-,TRBV9,-,TRBJ1-3,CASSVSWATGNTIYF,TGTGCCAGCAGCGTGAGCTGGGCTACTGGAAACACCATATATTTT
TRBD2,TRBV7-8,-,TRBJ2-2,CASSTRHGGENTGELFF,TGTGCCAGCAGCACCCGGCACGGGGGGGAGAACACCGGGGAGCTGTTTTTT
TRBD1,TRBV3-1/TRBV3-2,few,TRBJ1-2,CASSQQGAWNGYTF,TGTGCCAGCAGCCAACAGGGGGCCTGGAATGGCTACACCTTC
TRBD1,TRBV29-1,-,TRBJ2-1,CSVGTPGQGYNEQFF,TGCAGCGTTGGGACTCCGGGACAGGGTTACAATGAGCAGTTCTTC
TRBD1,TRBV11-2,-,TRBJ1-6,CASRLGTDNSPLHF,TGTGCCAGCAGACTCGGGACAGATAATTCACCCCTCCACTTT
-,TRBV29-1,-,TRBJ1-1,CSVERQPNTEAFF,TGCAGCGTTGAAAGACAGCCGAACACTGAAGCTTTCTTT
-,TRBV24-1,few,TRBJ1-1,CATSDLRDTEAFF,TGTGCCACCAGTGATTTGCGGGACACTGAAGCTTTCTTT
-,TRBV30,-,TRBJ2-2,CAWNRGTNTGELFF,TGTGCCTGGAATCGGGGAACGAACACCGGGGAGCTGTTTTTT
TRBD1,TRBV28,once,TRBJ1-2,CASIGHGQGGYGYTF,TGTGCCAGCATAGGGCACGGACAGGGTGGCTATGGCTACACCTTC
TRBD1,TRBV2,-,TRBJ1-2,CASSEGTGKDGYTF,TGTGCCAGCAGTGAGGGGACAGGGAAAGATGGCTACACCTTC
-,TRBV7-9,-,TRBJ1-6,CASSPEPAGNSPLHF,TGTGCCAGCAGCCCGGAGCCCGCGGGCAATTCACCCCTCCACTTT
-,TRBV5-1,-,TRBJ2-5,CASSLAITDFQETQYF,TGCGCCAGCAGCTTGGCCATCACTGACTTTCAAGAGACCCAGTACTTC
TRBD1,TRBV19,-,TRBJ1-1,CASSKAGGRNTEAFF,TGTGCCAGTAGTAAGGCAGGGGGCAGGAACACTGAAGCTTTCTTT
TRBD1,TRBV5-5,-,TRBJ1-5,CASSPEGVTGLKNSNQPQHF,TGTGCCAGCAGCCCCGAAGGGGTGACAGGGCTTAAAAATAGCAATCAGCCCCAGCATTTT
-,TRBV7-3,-,TRBJ2-1,CASSTTTSSNEQFF,TGTGCCAGCAGCACTACGACTAGTAGCAATGAGCAGTTCTTC
TRBD1,TRBV24-1,-,TRBJ2-1,CATSSKDRAEGEQFF,TGTGCCACCAGTTCAAAGGACAGGGCCGAGGGTGAGCAGTTCTTC
TRBD1,TRBV7-9,-,TRBJ1-2,CASSSRDRGLDGYTF,TGTGCCAGCAGCTCCCGGGACAGGGGGCTGGATGGCTACACCTTC
-,TRBV3-1/TRBV3-2,-,TRBJ2-5,CASSTIRGETQYF,TGTGCCAGCAGTACTATTAGAGGGGAGACCCAGTACTTC
TRBD1,TRBV11-2,-,TRBJ1-6,CASSPDREAPLHF,TGTGCCAGCAGCCCAGACAGGGAGGCCCCCCTCCACTTT
TRBD1,TRBV6-5,-,TRBJ1-2,CASRARTGGGYGYTF,TGTGCCAGCAGAGCTCGGACAGGGGGCGGCTATGGCTACACCTTC
TRBD2,TRBV9,-,TRBJ2-3,CASSVGRLAGGTTDTQYF,TGTGCCAGCAGCGTAGGTCGACTAGCGGGGGGAACCACAGATACGCAGTATTTT